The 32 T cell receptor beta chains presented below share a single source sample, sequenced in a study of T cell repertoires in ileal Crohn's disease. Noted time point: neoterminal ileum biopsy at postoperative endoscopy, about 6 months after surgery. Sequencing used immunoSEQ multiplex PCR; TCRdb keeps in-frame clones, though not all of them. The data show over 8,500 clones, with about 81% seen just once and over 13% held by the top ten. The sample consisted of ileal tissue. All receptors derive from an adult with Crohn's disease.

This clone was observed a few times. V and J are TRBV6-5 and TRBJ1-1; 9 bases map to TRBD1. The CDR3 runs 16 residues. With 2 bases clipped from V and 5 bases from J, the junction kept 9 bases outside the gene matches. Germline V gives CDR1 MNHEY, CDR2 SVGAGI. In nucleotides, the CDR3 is TGTGCCAGCAGTTACGGGACAGGGAGTTTATTAACTGAAGCTTTCTTT. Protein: CASSYGTGSLLTEAFF.

In DNA form, the CDR3 reads TGCGCCAGCAGATCCGACAGGGGGCTAACTGAAGCTTTCTTT. Protein product: CASRSDRGLTEAFF. The V call is TRBV5-1, the J call TRBJ1-1; the match to TRBD1 covers 10 bases. Germline V CDR1 and CDR2: SGHRS, YFSETQ. CDR3 size: 14 residues. With 5 bases clipped from V and 5 bases from J, the junction kept 6 bases outside the gene matches.

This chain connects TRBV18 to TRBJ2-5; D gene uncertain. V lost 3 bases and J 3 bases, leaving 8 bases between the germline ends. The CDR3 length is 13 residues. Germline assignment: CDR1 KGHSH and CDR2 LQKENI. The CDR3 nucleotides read TGTGCCAGCTCACCGGGCCGAAAAGAGACCCAGTACTTC. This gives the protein CASSPGRKETQYF.

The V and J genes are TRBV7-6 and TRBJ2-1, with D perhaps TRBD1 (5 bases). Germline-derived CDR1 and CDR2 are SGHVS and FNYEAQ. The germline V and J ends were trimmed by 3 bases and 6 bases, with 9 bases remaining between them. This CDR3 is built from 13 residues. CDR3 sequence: CASSFRRVNEQFF. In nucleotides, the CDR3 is TGTGCCAGCAGCTTCCGCAGGGTCAATGAGCAGTTCTTC.

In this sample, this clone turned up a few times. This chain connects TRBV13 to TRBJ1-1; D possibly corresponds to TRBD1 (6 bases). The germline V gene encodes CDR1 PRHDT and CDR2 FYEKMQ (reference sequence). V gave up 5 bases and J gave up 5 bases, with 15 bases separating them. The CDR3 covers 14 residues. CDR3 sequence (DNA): TGTGCCAGCAGCCTAAGGGGGGGAGGAACTGAAGCTTTCTTT. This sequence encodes CASSLRGGGTEAFF. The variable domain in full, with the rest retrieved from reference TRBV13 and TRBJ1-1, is AAGVIQSPRHLIKEKRETATLKCYPIPRHDTVYWYQQGPGQDPQFLISFYEKMQSDKGSIPDRFSAQQFSDYHSELNMSSLELGDSALYFCASSLRGGGTEAFFGQGTRLTVV.

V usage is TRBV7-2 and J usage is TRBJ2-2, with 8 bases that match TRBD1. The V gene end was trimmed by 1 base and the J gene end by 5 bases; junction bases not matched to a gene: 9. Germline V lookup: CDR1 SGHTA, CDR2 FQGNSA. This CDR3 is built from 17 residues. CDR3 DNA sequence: TGTGCCAGCAGCTTAGAGCGGCAGGGGGCGTCTACCGGGGAGCTGTTTTTT. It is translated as CASSLERQGASTGELFF.

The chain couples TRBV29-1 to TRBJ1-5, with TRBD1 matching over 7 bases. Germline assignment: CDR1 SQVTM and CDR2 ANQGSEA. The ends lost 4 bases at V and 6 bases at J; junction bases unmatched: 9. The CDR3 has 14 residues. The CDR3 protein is CSVGSRGSGQPQHF. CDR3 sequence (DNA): TGCAGCGTTGGGAGCAGGGGGTCGGGTCAGCCCCAGCATTTT. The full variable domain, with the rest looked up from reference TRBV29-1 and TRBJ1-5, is SAVISQKPSRDICQRGTSLTIQCQVDSQVTMMFWYRQQPGQSLTLIATANQGSEATYESGFVIDKFPISRPNLTFSTLTVSNMSPEDSSIYLCSVGSRGSGQPQHFGDGTRLSIL.

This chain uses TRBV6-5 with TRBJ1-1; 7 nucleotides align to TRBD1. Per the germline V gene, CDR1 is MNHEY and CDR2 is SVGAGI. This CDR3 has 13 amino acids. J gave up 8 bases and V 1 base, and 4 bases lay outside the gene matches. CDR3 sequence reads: CASSYWAGGEAFF. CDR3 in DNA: TGTGCCAGCAGTTACTGGGCAGGGGGGGAAGCTTTCTTT.

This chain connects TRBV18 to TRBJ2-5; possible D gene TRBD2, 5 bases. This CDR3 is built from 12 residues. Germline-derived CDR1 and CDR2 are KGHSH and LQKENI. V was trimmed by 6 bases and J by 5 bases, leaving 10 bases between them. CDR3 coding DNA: TGTGCCAGCTCCCGGGGTCTGGAGACCCAGTACTTC. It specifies CASSRGLETQYF.

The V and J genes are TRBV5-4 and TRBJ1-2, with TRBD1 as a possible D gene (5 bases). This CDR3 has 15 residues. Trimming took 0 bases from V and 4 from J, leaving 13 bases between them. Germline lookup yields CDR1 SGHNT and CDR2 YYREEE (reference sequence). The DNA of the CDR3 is TGTGCCAGCAGCTTGGTCTCTGATAGGGGCTATGGCTACACCTTC. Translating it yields CASSLVSDRGYGYTF. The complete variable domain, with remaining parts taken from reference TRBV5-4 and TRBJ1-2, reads ETGVTQSPTHLIKTRGQQVTLRCSSQSGHNTVSWYQQALGQGPQFIFQYYREEENGRGNFPPRFSGLQFPNYSSELNVNALELDDSALYLCASSLVSDRGYGYTFGSGTRLTVV.

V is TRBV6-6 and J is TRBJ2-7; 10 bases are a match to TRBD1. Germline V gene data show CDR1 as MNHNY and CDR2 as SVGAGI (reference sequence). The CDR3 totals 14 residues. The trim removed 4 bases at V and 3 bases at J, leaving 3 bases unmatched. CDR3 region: CASSSRDRGYEQYF. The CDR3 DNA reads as TGTGCCAGCAGTTCCCGGGACAGGGGCTACGAGCAGTACTTC.

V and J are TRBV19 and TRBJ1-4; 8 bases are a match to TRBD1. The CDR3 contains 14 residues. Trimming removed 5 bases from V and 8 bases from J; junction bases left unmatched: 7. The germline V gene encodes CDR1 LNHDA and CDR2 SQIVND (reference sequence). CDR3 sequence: CASSLGTGVEKLFF. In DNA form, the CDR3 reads TGTGCCAGTAGTCTCGGGACAGGAGTGGAAAAACTGTTTTTT.

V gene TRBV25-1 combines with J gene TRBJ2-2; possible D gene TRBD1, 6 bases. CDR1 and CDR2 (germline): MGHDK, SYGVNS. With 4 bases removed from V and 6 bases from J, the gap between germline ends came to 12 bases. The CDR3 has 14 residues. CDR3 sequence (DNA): TGTGCCAGCAGTGCTCCAGGGGTTCCCGGGGAGCTGTTTTTT. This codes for CASSAPGVPGELFF. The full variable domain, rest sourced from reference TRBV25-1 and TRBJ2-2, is EADIYQTPRYLVIGTGKKITLECSQTMGHDKMYWYQQDPGMELHLIHYSYGVNSTEKGDLSSESTVSRIRTEHFPLTLESARPSHTSQYLCASSAPGVPGELFFGEGSRLTVL.

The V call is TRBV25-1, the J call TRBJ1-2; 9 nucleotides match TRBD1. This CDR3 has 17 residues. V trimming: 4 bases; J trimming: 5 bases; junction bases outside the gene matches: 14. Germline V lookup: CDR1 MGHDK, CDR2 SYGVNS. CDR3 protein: CASSASYSRDREYGYTF. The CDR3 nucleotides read TGTGCCAGCAGTGCCAGCTACTCCCGGGACAGGGAGTATGGCTACACCTTC.

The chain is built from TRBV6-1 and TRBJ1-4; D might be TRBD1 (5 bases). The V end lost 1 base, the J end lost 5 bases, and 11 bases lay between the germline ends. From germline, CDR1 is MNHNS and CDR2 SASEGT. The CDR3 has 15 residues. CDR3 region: CASSEEAGGNEKLFF. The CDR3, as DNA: TGTGCCAGCAGTGAAGAGGCGGGGGGGAATGAAAAACTGTTTTTT.

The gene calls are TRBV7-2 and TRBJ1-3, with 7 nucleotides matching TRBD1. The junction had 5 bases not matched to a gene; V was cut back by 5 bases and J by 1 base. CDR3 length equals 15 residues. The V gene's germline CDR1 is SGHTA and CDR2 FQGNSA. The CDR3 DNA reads TGTGCCAGCAGCGCTAGGGACAGTTCTGGAAACACCATATATTTT. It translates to CASSARDSSGNTIYF.

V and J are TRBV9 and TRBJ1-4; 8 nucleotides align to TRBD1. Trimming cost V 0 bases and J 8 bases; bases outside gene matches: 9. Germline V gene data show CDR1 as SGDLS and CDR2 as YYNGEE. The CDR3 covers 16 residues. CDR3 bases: TGTGCCAGCAGCGTAGGCTTCGGACAGGGACGGGAAAAACTGTTTTTT. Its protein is CASSVGFGQGREKLFF.

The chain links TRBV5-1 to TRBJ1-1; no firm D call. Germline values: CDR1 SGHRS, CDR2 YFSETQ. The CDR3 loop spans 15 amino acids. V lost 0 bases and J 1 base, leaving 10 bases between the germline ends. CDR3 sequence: CASSLGSAGNTEAFF. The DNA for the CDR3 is TGCGCCAGCAGCTTGGGTTCAGCGGGGAACACTGAAGCTTTCTTT.

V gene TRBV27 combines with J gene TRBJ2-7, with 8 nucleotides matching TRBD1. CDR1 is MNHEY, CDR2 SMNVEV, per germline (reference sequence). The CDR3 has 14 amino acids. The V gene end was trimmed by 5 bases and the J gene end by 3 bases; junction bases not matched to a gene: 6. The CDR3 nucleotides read TGTGCCAGCAGTCTCTCGACAGGGGACTACGAGCAGTACTTC. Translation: CASSLSTGDYEQYF.

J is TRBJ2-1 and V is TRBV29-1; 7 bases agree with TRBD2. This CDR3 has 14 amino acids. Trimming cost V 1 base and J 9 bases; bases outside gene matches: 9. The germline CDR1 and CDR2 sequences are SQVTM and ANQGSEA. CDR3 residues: CSVEAPRGGSEQFF. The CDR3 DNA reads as TGCAGCGTTGAAGCCCCCCGGGGAGGGAGTGAGCAGTTCTTC.

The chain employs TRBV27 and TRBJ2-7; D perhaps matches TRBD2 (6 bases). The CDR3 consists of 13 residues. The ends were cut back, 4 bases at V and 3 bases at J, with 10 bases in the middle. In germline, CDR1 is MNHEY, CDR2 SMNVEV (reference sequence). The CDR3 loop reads CASSSRGSYEQYF. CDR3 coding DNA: TGTGCCAGCAGTTCCCGGGGGAGCTACGAGCAGTACTTC.

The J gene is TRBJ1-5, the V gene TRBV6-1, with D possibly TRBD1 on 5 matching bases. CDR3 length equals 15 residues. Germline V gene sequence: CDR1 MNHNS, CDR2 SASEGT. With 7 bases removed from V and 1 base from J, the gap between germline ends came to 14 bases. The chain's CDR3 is CASKPGRGSNQPQHF. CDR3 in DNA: TGTGCCAGCAAACCGGGACGGGGGAGCAATCAGCCCCAGCATTTT.

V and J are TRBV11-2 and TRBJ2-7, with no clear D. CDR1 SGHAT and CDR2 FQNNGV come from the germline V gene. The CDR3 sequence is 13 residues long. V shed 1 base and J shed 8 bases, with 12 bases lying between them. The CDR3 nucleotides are TGTGCCAGCAGCTTAGGAGGAGCTTACCAGCAGTACTTC. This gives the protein CASSLGGAYQQYF.

The CDR3 DNA reads TGTGCCTGGAGTGCACAACGAGGCGAAAAACTGTTTTTT. Translated, it gives CAWSAQRGEKLFF. The chain links TRBV30 to TRBJ1-4; D gene uncertain. This CDR3 has 13 amino acids. Germline CDR1 and CDR2: GTSNPN and SVGIG (reference sequence). Trimming shortened V by 1 base and J by 8 bases, and 11 bases separated the two germline ends.

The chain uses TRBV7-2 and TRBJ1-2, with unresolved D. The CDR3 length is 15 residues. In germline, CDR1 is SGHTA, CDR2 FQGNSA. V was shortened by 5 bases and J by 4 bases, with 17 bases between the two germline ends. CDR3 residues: CASSTNPTVIYGYTF. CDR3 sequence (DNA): TGTGCCAGCAGCACCAATCCTACCGTGATCTATGGCTACACCTTC.

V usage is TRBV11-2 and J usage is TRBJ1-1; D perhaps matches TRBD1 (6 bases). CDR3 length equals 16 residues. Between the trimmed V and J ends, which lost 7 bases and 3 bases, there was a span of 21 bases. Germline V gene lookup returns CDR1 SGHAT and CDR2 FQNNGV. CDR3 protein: CASNGSGQSGDTEAFF. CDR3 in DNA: TGTGCCAGCAACGGGTCCGGACAGTCAGGCGACACTGAAGCTTTCTTT.

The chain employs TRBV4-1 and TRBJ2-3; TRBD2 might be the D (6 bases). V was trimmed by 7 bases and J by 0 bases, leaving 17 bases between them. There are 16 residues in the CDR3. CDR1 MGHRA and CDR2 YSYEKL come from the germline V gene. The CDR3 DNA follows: TGCGCCAGCACTCGCAGTGGAGGGCCGAGCACAGATACGCAGTATTTT. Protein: CASTRSGGPSTDTQYF.

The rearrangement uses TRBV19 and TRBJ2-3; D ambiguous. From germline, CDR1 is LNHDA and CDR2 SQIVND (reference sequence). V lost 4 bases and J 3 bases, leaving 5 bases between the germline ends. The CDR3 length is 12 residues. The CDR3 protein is CASSSTTDTQYF. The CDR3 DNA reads TGTGCCAGTAGTAGCACAACAGATACGCAGTATTTT. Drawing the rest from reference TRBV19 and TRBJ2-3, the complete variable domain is DGGITQSPKYLFRKEGQNVTLSCEQNLNHDAMYWYRQDPGQGLRLIYYSQIVNDFQKGDIAEGYSVSREKKESFPLTVTSAQKNPTAFYLCASSSTTDTQYFGPGTRLTVL.

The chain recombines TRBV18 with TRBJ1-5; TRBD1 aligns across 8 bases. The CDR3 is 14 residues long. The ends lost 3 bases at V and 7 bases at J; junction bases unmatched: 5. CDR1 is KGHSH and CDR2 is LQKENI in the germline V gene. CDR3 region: CASSPQGAGQPQHF. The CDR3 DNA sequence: TGTGCCAGCTCACCTCAGGGGGCCGGACAGCCCCAGCATTTT.

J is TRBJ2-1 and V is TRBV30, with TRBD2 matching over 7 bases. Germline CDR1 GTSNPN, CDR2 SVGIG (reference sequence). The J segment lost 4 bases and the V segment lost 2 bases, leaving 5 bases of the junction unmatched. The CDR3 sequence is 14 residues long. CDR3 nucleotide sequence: TGTGCCTGGAGTTGGGGGGGGGAGTACAATGAGCAGTTCTTC. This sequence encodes CAWSWGGEYNEQFF.

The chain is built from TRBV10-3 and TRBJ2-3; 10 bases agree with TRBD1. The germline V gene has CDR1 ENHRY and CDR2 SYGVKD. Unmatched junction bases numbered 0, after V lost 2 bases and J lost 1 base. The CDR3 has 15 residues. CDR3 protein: CAISEGQGGTDTQYF. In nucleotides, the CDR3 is TGTGCCATCAGTGAGGGACAGGGGGGCACAGATACGCAGTATTTT.

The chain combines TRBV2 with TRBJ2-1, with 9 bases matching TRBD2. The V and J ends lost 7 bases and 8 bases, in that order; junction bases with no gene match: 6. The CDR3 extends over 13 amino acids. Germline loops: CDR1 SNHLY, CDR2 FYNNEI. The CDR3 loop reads CASKGGGADEQFF. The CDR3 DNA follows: TGTGCCAGCAAGGGCGGGGGGGCCGATGAGCAGTTCTTC.